This T cell receptor beta chain was identified during a study of breast tumors, draining lymph nodes, adjacent tissues. Study-wide points: Tumor and nontumor repertoires were significantly more similar in luminal-like than in basal-like breast cancer. Tumor TCR diversity was below lymph nodes but above nontumor tissue. The lymph node origin of tumor T cells was framed as consistent with a hypothesis, not demonstrated. Findings are consistent with lymph node origin and intratumoral expansion of most tumor T cells.

Each CDR3 protein is one row after TCRdb ran MiXCR on the multiplex PCR reads. The table shows 33,000 or so distinct CDR3 sequences, with about 63% occurring only once. A remark on this clonotype: What it binds is not known.

Germline V gene data show CDR1 as SGHDN and CDR2 as FVKESK. V was trimmed by 6 bases and J by 2 bases, leaving 13 bases between them. The CDR3 length is 15 residues. The gene calls are TRBV14 and TRBJ2-2, with D possibly TRBD1 on 5 matching bases. What was sequenced was breast tumor tissue. The clonotype comes from a female donor with breast cancer. Some clones in this sample may be carry-over from other donors' samples. The CDR3 DNA sequence: TGTGCCAGCAGGGAGCAGGGTATAAACACCGGGGAGCTGTTTTTT. Protein: CASREQGINTGELFF.